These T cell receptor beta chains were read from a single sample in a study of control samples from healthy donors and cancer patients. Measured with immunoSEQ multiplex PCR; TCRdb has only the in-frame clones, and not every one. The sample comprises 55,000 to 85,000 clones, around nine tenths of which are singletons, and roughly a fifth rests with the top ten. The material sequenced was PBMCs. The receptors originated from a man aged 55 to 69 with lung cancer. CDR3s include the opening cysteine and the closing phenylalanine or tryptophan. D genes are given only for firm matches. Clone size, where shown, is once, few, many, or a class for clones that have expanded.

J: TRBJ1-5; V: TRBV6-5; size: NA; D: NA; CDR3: CASMNYLGAEQPQHF; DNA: TGTGCCAGCATGAATTACTTGGGGGCAGAACAGCCCCAGCATTTT
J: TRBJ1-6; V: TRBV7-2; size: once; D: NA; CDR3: CASSLGQINSPLHF; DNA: TGTGCCAGCAGCTTAGGACAGATAAATTCACCCCTCCACTTT
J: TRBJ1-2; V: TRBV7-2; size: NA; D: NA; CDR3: CASSFGPGLSPNYGYTF; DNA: NA
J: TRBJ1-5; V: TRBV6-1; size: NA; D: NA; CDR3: CASSEYGGASNQPQHF; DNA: TGTGCCAGCAGTGAATACGGGGGCGCCAGCAATCAGCCCCAGCATTTT
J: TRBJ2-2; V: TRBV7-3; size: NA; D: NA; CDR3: CASSFAGSQVTTGELFF; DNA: TGTGCCAGCAGCTTCGCAGGGAGCCAGGTGACCACCGGGGAGCTGTTTTTT
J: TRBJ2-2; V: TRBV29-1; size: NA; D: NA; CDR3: CSVVPQAGGELFF; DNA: TGCAGCGTTGTCCCACAGGCTGGCGGGGAGCTGTTTTTT
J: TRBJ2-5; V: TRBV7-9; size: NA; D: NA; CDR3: CASSLKETQYF; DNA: TGTGCCAGCAGCTTAAAAGAGACCCAGTACTTC
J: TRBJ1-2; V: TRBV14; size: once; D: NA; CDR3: CASSQDGYGYTF; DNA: TGTGCCAGCAGCCAAGATGGCTATGGCTACACCTTC
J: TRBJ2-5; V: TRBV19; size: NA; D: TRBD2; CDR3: CASSAERGQETQYF; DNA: TGTGCCAGTAGTGCTGAGCGGGGCCAAGAGACCCAGTACTTC
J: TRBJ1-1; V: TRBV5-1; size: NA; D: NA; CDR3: CASSLNSLVTEAFF; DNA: TGCGCCAGCAGCTTGAACAGCTTAGTCACTGAAGCTTTCTTT
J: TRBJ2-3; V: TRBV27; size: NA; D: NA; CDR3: CASSLSEVASDTQYF; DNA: TGTGCCAGCAGTTTATCAGAAGTAGCGTCAGATACGCAGTATTTT
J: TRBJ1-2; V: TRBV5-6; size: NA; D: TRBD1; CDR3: CASRLTGGDGYTF; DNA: TGTGCCAGCAGACTGACAGGGGGGGATGGCTACACCTTC
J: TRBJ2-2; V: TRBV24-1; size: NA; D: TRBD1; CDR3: CATSPGTGSNTGELFF; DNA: TGTGCCACCAGTCCGGGGACAGGTTCGAACACCGGGGAGCTGTTTTTT
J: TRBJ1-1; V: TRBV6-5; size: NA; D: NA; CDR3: CASSYSPMVAHEAFF; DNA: TGTGCCAGCAGTTACTCGCCCATGGTCGCTCATGAAGCTTTCTTT
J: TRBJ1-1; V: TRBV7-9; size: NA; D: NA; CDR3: CASSLKRGQKEAFF; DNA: TGTGCCAGCAGCCTTAAGCGGGGCCAGAAGGAAGCTTTCTTT
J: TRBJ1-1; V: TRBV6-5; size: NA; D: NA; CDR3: CASRSMNTEAFF; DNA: TGTGCCAGCAGATCCATGAACACTGAAGCTTTCTTT
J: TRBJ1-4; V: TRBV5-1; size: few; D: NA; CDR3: CASSPGGRDEKLFF; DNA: TGCGCCAGCAGCCCGGGAGGGCGGGATGAAAAACTGTTTTTT
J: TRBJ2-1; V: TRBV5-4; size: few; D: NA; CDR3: CASSFHQSYNEQFF; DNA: TGTGCCAGCAGCTTCCACCAATCCTACAATGAGCAGTTCTTC
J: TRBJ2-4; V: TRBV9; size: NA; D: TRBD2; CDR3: CASSVSSGGTSRGNIQYF; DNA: TGTGCCAGCAGCGTCTCTAGCGGGGGTACGTCCCGAGGAAACATTCAGTACTTC
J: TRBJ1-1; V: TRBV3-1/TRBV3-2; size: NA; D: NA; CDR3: CASTPNGRNTEAFF; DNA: TGTGCCAGCACCCCAAACGGGAGGAACACTGAAGCTTTCTTT
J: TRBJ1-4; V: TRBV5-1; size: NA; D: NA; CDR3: CASSPRATNEKLFF; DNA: TGCGCCAGCAGCCCCCGGGCCACTAATGAAAAACTGTTTTTT
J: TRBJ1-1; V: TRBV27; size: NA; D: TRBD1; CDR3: CASSFRDRGSTEAFF; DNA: TGTGCCAGCAGTTTCCGGGACAGGGGGAGCACTGAAGCTTTCTTT
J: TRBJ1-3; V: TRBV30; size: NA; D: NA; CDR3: CAWSVGEYTIYF; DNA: TGTGCCTGGAGTGTTGGGGAATACACCATATATTTT
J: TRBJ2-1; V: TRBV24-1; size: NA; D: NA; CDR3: CATSDLLTDEQFF; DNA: TGTGCCACCAGTGATTTGCTTACGGATGAGCAGTTCTTC
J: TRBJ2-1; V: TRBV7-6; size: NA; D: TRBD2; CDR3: CASSSTSGGGYNEQFF; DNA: TGTGCCAGCAGCTCCACTAGCGGGGGGGGTTACAATGAGCAGTTCTTC
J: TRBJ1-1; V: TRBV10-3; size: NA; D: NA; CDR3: CAISAPRQFGAFF; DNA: TGTGCCATCAGTGCGCCTAGGCAGTTTGGGGCTTTCTTT
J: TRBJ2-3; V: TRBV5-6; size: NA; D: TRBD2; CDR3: CASSFLAGESTDTQYF; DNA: TGTGCCAGCAGCTTCCTAGCGGGGGAGTCCACAGATACGCAGTATTTT
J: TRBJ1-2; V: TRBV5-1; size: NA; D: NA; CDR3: CASSLEPPNYGYTF; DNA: TGCGCCAGCAGCTTGGAGCCGCCGAACTATGGCTACACCTTC
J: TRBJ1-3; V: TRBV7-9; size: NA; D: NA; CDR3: CASSLAPSGNTIYF; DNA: TGTGCCAGCAGCCTCGCACCCTCTGGAAACACCATATATTTT
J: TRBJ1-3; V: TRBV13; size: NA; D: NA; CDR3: CATLTKPYSGNTIYF; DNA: TGTGCCACCTTGACTAAACCCTACTCTGGAAACACCATATATTTT
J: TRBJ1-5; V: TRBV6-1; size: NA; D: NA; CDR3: CASSEFQEISNQPQHF; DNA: TGTGCCAGCAGTGAGTTCCAGGAAATTAGCAATCAGCCCCAGCATTTT
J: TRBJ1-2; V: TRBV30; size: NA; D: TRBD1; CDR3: CAWSVDRGNYGYTF; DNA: TGTGCCTGGAGTGTGGACAGGGGAAACTATGGCTACACCTTC
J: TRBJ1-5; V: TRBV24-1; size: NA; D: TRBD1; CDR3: CATGTGGGHQPQHF; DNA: TGTGCCACCGGGACAGGGGGCGGGCATCAGCCCCAGCATTTT
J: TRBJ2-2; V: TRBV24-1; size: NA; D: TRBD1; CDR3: CATSDRRQGLAGELFF; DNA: TGTGCCACCAGTGACCGTCGACAGGGGCTTGCCGGGGAGCTGTTTTTT
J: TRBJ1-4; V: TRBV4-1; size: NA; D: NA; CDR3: CASSPRGLREKLFF; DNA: TGCGCCAGCAGCCCTCGAGGCCTTCGGGAAAAACTGTTTTTT
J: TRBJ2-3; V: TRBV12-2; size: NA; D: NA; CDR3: CASRPPGPNSAHNKISSTDTQYF; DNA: TGTGCAAGTCGCCCTCCGGGGCCGAATTCCGCTCACAACAAAATCTCTAGCACAGATACGCAGTATTTT
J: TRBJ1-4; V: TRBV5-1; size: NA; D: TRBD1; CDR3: CASSLGQGSANEKLFF; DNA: TGCGCCAGCAGCTTAGGACAGGGAAGTGCTAATGAAAAACTGTTTTTT
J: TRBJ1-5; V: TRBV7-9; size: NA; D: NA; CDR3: CASSLALGQPQHF; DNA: TGTGCCAGCAGCTTAGCGCTTGGCCAGCCCCAGCATTTT
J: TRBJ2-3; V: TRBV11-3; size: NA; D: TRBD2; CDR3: CASSRTGGAADTQYF; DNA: TGTGCCAGCAGCCGAACGGGAGGGGCCGCAGATACGCAGTATTTT
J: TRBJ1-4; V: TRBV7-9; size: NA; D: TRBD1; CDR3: CASSHGTDNNEKLFF; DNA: TGTGCCAGCAGCCACGGGACAGACAATAATGAAAAACTGTTTTTT
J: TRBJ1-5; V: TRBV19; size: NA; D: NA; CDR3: CASSIRGQDNQPQHF; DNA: TGTGCCAGTAGTATAAGGGGCCAGGACAATCAGCCCCAGCATTTT
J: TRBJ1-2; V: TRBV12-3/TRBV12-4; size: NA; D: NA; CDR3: CASSLSLSGGYTF; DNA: TGTGCCAGCAGTTTAAGCCTCTCTGGGGGCTACACCTTC
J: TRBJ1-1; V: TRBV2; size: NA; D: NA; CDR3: CASSDTEAFF; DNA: TGTGCCAGCAGCGACACTGAAGCTTTCTTT
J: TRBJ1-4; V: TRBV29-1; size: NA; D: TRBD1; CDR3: CSVSTGQNEKLFF; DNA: TGCAGCGTTTCGACAGGGCAAAATGAAAAACTGTTTTTT
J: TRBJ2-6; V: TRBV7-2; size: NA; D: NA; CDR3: CASRQTGSLSGANVLTF; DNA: TGTGCCAGCAGACAGACAGGCTCCCTCTCTGGGGCCAACGTCCTGACTTTC
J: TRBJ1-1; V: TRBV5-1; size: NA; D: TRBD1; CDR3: CASSPRTGGTEAFF; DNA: TGCGCCAGCAGCCCTAGGACAGGGGGCACTGAAGCTTTCTTT
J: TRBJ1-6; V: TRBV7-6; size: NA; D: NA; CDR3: CASSLEKGSPLHF; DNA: TGTGCCAGCAGCTTAGAGAAGGGGTCACCCCTCCACTTT
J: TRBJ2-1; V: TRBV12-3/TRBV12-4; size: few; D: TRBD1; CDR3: CASSGTVNEQFF; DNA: TGTGCCAGCAGTGGGACAGTCAATGAGCAGTTCTTC
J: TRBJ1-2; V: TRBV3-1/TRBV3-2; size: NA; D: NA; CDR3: CASSRSGTSLNYGYTF; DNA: TGTGCCAGCAGCCGATCCGGGACCTCCCTCAACTATGGCTACACCTTC
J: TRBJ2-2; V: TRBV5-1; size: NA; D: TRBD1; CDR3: CASSSDRVDGELFF; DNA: TGCGCCAGCAGCTCGGACAGGGTGGACGGGGAGCTGTTTTTT
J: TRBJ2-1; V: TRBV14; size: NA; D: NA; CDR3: CASSPTRDGEQFF; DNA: TGTGCCAGCAGCCCCACGCGGGACGGAGAGCAGTTCTTC
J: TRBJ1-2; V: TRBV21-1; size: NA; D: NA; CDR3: CAKGGYTF; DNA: TGTGCCAAGGGGGGCTACACCTTC
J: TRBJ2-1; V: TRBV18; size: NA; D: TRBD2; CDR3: CASSPGRGGPGEQFF; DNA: TGTGCCAGCTCTCCCGGGCGGGGGGGCCCAGGTGAGCAGTTCTTC
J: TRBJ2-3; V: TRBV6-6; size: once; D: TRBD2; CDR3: CASRSTSGGATDTQYF; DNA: TGTGCCAGCAGGTCTACTAGCGGGGGTGCCACAGATACGCAGTATTTT
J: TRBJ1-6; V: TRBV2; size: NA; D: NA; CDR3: CAIPGQLNSPLHF; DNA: TGTGCCATCCCGGGACAACTAAATTCACCCCTCCACTTT